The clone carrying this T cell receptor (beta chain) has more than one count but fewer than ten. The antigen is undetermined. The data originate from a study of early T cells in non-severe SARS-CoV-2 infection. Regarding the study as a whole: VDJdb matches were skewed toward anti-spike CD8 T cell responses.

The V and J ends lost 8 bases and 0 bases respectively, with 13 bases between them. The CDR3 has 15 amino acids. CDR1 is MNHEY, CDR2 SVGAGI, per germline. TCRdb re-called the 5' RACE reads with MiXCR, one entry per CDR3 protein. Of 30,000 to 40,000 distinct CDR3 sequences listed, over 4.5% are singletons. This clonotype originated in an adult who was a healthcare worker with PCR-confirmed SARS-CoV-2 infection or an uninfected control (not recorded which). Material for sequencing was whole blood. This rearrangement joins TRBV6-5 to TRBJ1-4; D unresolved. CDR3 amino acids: CASGPSGSTNEKLFF. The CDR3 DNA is TGTGCCAGCGGCCCCAGCGGGTCAACTAATGAAAAACTGTTTTTT.